The clone carrying this TCR beta chain was seen repeatedly, ten times or more. This sample was included in a study of spatial heterogeneity in lung cancer. Time point of the sample: sample taken at primary tumor resection. Extraction of whole RNA from tumor, nontumor lung or frozen PBMC preceded unsorted sequencing. V was pared by 6 bases and J by 2 bases, with 12 bases of the junction left unmatched. This CDR3 comprises 17 residues. The germline CDR1 and CDR2 sequences are MNHEY and SVGAGI. MiXCR, applied by TCRdb to the 5' RACE reads, yields one record per CDR3 protein. The sample has about 26,000 distinct CDR3 sequences, over 10% seen once.

The sample consisted of PBMCs, taken at surgery. The V call is TRBV6-5, the J call TRBJ2-3; 9 positions match TRBD2. This receptor was obtained from a female donor with early-stage non-small cell lung cancer. The CDR3 bases are TGTGCCAGCAGCCGGGCCTGGGGCGGGAGGGTCACAGATACGCAGTATTTT. Protein: CASSRAWGGRVTDTQYF.